This T cell receptor (beta chain) emerged from a study of shared clonotypes between healthy human individuals. Study summary: Plates per donor: three CD4 naive, three CD4 memory, two CD8 naive, one CD8 memory. Study conclusions and caveats: Rarefaction demonstrated incomplete sorted-subset sequencing despite large depth.

In its sample, this clone was seen once. Its antigen is not identified. The CDR3 sequence is 13 residues long. Looked up from germline, CDR1 is KGHSH and CDR2 is LQKENI. V was pared by 8 bases and J by 3 bases, with 13 bases between. At the deep level, the assay was run. Repertoires were generated with immunoSEQ multiplex PCR, while TCRdb's copy carries only in-frame clones and drops some. This sample has 550,000 to 700,000 clones, with roughly 72% found just once. The split of CD4+ cells yielded CD45RA+ naive and CD45RA-negative memory subsets. The chain employs TRBV18 and TRBJ1-2; perhaps TRBD1 as D (5 bases). This TCR came from a woman aged 30 to 39 in good health. Sequencing used memory CD4+ T cells sorted from blood. Documented subset: CD45RA-negative fraction. In DNA, the CDR3 is TGTGCCAGCACAGGAGGGGTCGACTATGGCTACACCTTC. Translated: CASTGGVDYGYTF.